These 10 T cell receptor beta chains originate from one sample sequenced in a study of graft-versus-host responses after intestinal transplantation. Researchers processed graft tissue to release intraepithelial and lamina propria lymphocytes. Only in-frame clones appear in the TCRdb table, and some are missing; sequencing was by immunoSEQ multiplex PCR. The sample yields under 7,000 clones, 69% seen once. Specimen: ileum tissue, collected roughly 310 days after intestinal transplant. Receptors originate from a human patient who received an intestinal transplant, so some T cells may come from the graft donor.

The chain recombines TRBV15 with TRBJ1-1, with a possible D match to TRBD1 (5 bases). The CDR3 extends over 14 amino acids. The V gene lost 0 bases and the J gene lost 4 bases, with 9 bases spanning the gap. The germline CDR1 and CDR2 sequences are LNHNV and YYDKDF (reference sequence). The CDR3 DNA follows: TGTGCCACCAGCAGAGAGGTCGGGGGCACTGAAGCTTTCTTT. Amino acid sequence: CATSREVGGTEAFF. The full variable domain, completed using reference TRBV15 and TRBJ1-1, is DAMVIQNPRYQVTQFGKPVTLSCSQTLNHNVMYWYQQKSSQAPKLLFHYYDKDFNNEADTPDNFQSRRPNTSFCFLDIRSPGLGDTAMYLCATSREVGGTEAFFGQGTRLTVV.

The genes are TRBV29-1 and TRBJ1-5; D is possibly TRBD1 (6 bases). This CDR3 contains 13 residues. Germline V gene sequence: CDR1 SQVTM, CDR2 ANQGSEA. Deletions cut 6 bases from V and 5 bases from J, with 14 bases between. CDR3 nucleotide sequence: TGCAGCGTCCGGGACACTCCAGATCAGCCCCAGCATTTT. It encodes CSVRDTPDQPQHF.

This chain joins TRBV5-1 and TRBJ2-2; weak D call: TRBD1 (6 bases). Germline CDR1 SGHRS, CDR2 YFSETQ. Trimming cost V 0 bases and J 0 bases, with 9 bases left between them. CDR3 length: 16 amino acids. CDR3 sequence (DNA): TGCGCCAGCAGCTTGGCGACAGGATCGAACACCGGGGAGCTGTTTTTT. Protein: CASSLATGSNTGELFF.

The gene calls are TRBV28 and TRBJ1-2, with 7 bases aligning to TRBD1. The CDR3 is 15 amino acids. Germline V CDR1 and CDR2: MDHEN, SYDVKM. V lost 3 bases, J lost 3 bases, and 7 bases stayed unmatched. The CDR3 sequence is CASSLSQGVDYGYTF. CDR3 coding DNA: TGTGCCAGCAGTTTGTCCCAGGGGGTTGACTATGGCTACACCTTC.

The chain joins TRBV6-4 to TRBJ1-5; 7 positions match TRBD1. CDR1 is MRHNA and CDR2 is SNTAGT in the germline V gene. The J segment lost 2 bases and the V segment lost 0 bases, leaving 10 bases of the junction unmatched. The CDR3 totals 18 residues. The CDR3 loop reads CASSDSTGRGFRNQPQHF. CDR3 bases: TGTGCCAGCAGTGACTCGACAGGGAGAGGTTTTCGCAATCAGCCCCAGCATTTT.

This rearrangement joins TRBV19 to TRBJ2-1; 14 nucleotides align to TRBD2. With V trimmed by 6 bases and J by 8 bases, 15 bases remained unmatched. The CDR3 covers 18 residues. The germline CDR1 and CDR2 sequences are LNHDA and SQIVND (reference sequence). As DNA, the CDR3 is TGTGCCAGTAGACCTAACCCGGGACTAGCGGGAGACCGGGATGAGCAGTTCTTC. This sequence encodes CASRPNPGLAGDRDEQFF.

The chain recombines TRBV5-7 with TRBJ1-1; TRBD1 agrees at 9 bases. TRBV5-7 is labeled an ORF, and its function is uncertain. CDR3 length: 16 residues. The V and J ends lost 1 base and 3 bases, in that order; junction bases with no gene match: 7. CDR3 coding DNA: TGTGCCAGCAGCTTGACACAGGGGGCTGAGGACACTGAAGCTTTCTTT. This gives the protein CASSLTQGAEDTEAFF.

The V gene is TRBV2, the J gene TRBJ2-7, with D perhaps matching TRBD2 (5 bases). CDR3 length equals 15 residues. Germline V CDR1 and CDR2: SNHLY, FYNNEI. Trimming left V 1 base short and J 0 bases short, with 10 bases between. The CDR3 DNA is TGTGCCAGCAGTGAAGGGGGTAGCGCCTCCTACGAGCAGTACTTC. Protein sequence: CASSEGGSASYEQYF.

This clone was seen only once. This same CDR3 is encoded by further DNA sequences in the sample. CDR3 nucleotides: TGTGCCAGCAGTGACTCGACTACCGGGGAGCTGTTTTTT. It yields the protein CASSDSTTGELFF. The rearrangement links TRBV6-4 to TRBJ2-2; D unresolved. Trimming left V 0 bases short and J 5 bases short, with 4 bases between. The germline V gene has CDR1 MRHNA and CDR2 SNTAGT. The CDR3 sequence is 13 residues long.

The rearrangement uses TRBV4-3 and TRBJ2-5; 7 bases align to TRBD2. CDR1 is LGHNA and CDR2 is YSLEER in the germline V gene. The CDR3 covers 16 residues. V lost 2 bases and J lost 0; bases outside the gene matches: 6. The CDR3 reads CASSQTYGGYQETQYF. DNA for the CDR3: TGCGCCAGCAGCCAAACTTACGGGGGGTACCAAGAGACCCAGTACTTC.